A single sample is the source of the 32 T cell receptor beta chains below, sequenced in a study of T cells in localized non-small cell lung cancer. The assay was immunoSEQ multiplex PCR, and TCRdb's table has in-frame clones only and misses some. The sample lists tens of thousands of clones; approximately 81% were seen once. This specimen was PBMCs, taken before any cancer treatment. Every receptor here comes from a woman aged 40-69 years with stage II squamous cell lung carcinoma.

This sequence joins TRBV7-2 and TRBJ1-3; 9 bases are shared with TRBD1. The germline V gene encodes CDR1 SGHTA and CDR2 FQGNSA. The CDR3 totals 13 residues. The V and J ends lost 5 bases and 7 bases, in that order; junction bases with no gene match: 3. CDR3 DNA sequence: TGTGCCAGCAGCCCCGGACAGGGGAACACCATATATTTT. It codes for CASSPGQGNTIYF.

CDR3 in DNA: TGTGCCAGCAGCCAAGATGTAGCGTTCACCTACGAGCAGTACTTC. It is translated as CASSQDVAFTYEQYF. The gene calls are TRBV14 and TRBJ2-7; D might be TRBD2 (5 bases). The CDR3 contains 15 residues. Germline CDR1 reads SGHDN; CDR2 reads FVKESK. Trimming removed 0 bases at V and 2 bases at J, with 11 bases between.

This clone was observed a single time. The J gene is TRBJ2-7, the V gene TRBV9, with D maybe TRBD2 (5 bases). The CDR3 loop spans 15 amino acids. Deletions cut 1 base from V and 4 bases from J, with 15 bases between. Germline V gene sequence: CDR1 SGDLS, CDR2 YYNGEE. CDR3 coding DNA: TGTGCCAGCAGCGTATCCGCTAGCTCCCCTTACGAGCAGTACTTC. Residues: CASSVSASSPYEQYF.

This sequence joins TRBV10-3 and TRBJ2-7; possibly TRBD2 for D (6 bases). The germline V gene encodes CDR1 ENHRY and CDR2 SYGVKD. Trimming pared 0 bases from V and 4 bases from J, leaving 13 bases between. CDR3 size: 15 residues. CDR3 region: CAISESGGNSYEQYF. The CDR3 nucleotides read TGTGCCATCAGTGAGTCGGGCGGGAACTCTTACGAGCAGTACTTC.

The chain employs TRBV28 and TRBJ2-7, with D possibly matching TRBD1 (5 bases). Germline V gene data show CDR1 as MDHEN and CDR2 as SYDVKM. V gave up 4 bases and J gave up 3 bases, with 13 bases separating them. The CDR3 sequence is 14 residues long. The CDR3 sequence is CASSYYQGGYEQYF. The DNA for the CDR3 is TGTGCCAGCAGTTATTATCAGGGTGGCTACGAGCAGTACTTC.

CDR3 coding DNA: TGTGCCAGCAGCATCAGCGGGCGATACACCGGGGAGCTGTTTTTT. Residues: CASSISGRYTGELFF. The genes are TRBV6-1 and TRBJ2-2; a weak D match, TRBD2 (6 bases). Germline CDR1 and CDR2: MNHNS and SASEGT. There are 15 residues in the CDR3. V was cut by 6 bases and J by 3 bases, with 14 bases left in between.

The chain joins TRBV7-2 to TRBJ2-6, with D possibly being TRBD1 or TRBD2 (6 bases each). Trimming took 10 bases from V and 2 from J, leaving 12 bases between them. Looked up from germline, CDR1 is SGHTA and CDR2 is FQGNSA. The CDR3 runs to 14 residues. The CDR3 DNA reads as TGTGCCACTCATAGGGGGGCTGGGGCCAACGTCCTGACTTTC. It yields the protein CATHRGAGANVLTF.

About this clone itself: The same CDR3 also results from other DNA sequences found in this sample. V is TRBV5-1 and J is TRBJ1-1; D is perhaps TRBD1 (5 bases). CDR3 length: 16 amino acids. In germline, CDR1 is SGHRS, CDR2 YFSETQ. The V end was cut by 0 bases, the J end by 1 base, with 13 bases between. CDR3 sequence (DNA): TGCGCCAGCAGCTTGGAAGGGGCCCCCTCGAACACTGAAGCTTTCTTT. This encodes CASSLEGAPSNTEAFF.

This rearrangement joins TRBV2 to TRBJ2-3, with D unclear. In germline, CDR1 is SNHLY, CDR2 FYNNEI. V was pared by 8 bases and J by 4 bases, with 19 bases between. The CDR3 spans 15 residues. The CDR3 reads CASGGDSAVADTQYF. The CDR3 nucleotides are TGTGCCAGCGGCGGCGACTCAGCCGTAGCAGATACGCAGTATTTT.

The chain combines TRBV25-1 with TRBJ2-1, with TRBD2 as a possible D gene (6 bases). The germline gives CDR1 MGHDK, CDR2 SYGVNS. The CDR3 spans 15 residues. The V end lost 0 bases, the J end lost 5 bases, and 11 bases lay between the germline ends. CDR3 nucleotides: TGTGCCAGCAGTGAATATCGGGGCGGGGACAATGAGCAGTTCTTC. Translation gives CASSEYRGGDNEQFF.

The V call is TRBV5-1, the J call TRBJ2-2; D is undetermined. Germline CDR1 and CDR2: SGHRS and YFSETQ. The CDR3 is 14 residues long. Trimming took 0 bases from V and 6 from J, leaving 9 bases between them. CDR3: CASSLAGGAGELFF. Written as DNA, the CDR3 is TGCGCCAGCAGCTTGGCGGGTGGGGCCGGGGAGCTGTTTTTT. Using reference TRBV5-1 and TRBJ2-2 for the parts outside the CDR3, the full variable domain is KAGVTQTPRYLIKTRGQQVTLSCSPISGHRSVSWYQQTPGQGLQFLFEYFSETQRNKGNFPGRFSGRQFSNSRSEMNVSTLELGDSALYLCASSLAGGAGELFFGEGSRLTVL.

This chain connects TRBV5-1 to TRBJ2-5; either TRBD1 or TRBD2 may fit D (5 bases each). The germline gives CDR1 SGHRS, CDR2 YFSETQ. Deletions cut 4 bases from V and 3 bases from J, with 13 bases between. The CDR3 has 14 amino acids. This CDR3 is CASSTGTEKETQYF. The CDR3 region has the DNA TGCGCCAGCAGCACCGGGACGGAGAAAGAGACCCAGTACTTC.

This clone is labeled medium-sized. The CDR3 coding sequence is TGTGCCTGGGAATCGGACAGCTACGAGCAGTACTTC. This translates into CAWESDSYEQYF. The gene calls are TRBV30 and TRBJ2-7; D perhaps matches TRBD1 (6 bases). The CDR3 sequence is 12 residues long. Germline CDR1 and CDR2: GTSNPN and SVGIG (reference sequence). Trimming took 5 bases from V and 3 from J, leaving 11 bases between them.

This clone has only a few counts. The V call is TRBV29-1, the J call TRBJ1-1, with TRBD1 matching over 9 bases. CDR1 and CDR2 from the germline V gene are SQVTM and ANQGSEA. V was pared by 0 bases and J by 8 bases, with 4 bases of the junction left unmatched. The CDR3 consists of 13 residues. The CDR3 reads CSVEDLDRGEAFF. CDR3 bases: TGCAGCGTTGAAGATTTGGACAGGGGCGAAGCTTTCTTT.

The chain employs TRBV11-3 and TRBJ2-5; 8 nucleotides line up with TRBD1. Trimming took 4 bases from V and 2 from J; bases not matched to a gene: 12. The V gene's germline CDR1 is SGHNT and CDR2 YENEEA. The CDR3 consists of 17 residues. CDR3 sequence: CASSSNRDRTGQETQYF. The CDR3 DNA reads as TGTGCCAGCAGCTCAAACAGGGACAGGACCGGGCAAGAGACCCAGTACTTC.

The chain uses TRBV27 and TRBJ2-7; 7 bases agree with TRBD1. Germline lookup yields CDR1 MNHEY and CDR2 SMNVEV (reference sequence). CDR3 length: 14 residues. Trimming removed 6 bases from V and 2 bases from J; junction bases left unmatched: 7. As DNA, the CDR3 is TGTGCCAGCAGCCCACGGCAGGGGGCCTACGAGCAGTACTTC. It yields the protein CASSPRQGAYEQYF.

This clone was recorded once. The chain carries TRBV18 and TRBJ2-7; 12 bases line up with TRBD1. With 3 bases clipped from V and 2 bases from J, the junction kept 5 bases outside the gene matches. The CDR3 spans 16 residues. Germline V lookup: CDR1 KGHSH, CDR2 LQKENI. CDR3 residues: CASSPSGTGGAYEQYF. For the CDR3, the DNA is TGTGCCAGCTCACCCTCCGGGACAGGGGGCGCCTACGAGCAGTACTTC.

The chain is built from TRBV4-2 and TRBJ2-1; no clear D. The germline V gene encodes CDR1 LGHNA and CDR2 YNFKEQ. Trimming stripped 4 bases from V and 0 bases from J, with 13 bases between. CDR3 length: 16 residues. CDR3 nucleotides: TGTGCCAGCAGCCTGGTGGAGTTGCACTCCTACAATGAGCAGTTCTTC. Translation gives CASSLVELHSYNEQFF.

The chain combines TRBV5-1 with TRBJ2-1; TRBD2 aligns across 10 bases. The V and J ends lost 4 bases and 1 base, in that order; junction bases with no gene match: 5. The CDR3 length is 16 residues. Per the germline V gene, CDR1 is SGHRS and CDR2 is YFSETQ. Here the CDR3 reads CASSPTSGTSYNEQFF. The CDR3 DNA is TGCGCCAGCAGCCCAACTAGCGGGACTTCCTACAATGAGCAGTTCTTC.

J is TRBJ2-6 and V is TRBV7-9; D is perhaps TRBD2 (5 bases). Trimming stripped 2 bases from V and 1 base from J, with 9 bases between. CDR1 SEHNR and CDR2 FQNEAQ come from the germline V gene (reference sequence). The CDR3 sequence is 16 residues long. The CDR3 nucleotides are TGTGCCAGCAGCTTAAGTCGGGGTTCTGGGGCCAACGTCCTGACTTTC. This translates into CASSLSRGSGANVLTF.

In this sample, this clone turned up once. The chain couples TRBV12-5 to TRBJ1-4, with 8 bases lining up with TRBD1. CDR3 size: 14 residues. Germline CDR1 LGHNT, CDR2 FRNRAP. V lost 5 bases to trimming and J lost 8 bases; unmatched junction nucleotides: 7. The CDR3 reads CASGPGQGREKLFF. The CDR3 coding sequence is TGTGCTAGTGGTCCTGGACAGGGACGAGAAAAACTGTTTTTT.

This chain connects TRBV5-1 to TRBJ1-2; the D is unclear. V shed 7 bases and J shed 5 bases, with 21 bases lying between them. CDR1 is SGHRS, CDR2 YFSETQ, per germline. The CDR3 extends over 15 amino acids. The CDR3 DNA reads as TGCGCCAGCGGCCCTGGCGAGCCCAGAAAATATGGCTACACCTTC. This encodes CASGPGEPRKYGYTF.

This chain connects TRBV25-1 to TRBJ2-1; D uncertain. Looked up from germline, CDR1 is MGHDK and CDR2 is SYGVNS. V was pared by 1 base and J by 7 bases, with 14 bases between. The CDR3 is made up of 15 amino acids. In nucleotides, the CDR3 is TGTGCCAGCAGTGAATTTTTTAGTGTTAGGAATGAGCAGTTCTTC. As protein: CASSEFFSVRNEQFF.

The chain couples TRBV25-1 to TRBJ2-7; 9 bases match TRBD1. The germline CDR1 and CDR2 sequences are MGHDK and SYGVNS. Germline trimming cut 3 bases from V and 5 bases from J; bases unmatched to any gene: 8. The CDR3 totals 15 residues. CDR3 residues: CASSEKGQGIHEQYF. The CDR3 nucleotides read TGTGCCAGCAGTGAGAAGGGACAGGGTATCCACGAGCAGTACTTC.

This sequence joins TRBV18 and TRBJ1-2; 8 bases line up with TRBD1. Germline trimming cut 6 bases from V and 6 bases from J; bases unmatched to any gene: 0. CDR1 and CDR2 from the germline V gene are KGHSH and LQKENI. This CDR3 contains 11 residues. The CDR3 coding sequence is TGTGCCAGCTCGACAGGGGATGGCTACACCTTC. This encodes CASSTGDGYTF.

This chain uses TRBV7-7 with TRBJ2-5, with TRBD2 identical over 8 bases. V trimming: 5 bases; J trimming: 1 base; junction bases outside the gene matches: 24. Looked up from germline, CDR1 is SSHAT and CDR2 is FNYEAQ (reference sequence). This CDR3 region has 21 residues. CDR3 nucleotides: TGTGCCAGCAGCCCGAAACTAGCGGAGAAAGTCATGACGCCCTTCCAAGAGACCCAGTACTTC. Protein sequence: CASSPKLAEKVMTPFQETQYF.

The CDR3 coding sequence is TGTGCCAGCAGCCGGATATCTGGCGGGACCCAGTACTTC. The encoded protein is CASSRISGGTQYF. The chain couples TRBV7-8 to TRBJ2-5; no clear D gene. The CDR3 consists of 13 residues. Per germline, CDR1 SGHVS and CDR2 FQNEAQ. V was clipped by 5 bases and J by 7 bases, with 14 bases between them.

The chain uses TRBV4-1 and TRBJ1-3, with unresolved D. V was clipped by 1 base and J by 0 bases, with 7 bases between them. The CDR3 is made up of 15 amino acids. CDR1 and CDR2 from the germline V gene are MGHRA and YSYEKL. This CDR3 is CASSQVEASGNTIYF. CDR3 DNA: TGCGCCAGCAGCCAAGTTGAGGCCTCTGGAAACACCATATATTTT.

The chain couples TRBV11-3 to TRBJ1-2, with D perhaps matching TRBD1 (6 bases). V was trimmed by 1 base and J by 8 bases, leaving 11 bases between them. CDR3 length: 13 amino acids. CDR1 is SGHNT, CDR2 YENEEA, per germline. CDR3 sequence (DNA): TGTGCCAGCAGCTTAGCGGGGGCTAGAGGCTACACCTTC. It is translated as CASSLAGARGYTF.

DNA for the CDR3: TGTGCCAGCACGGCAGGGCTAAGGAACACTGAAGCTTTCTTT. Protein: CASTAGLRNTEAFF. The chain has TRBV6-6 and TRBJ1-1; D is possibly TRBD1 (5 bases). Germline assignment: CDR1 MNHNY and CDR2 SVGAGI (reference sequence). Trimming left V 7 bases short and J 1 base short, with 13 bases between. This CDR3 contains 14 residues.

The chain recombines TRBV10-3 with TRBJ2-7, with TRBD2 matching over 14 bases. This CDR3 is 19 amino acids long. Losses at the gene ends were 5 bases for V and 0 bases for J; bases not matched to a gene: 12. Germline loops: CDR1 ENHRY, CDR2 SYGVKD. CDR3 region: CAISRTGLAGEGGSYEQYF. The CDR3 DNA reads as TGTGCCATCAGTCGAACGGGACTAGCGGGAGAGGGGGGCTCCTACGAGCAGTACTTC.

In DNA form, the CDR3 reads TGTGCCAGCAGCTCCCTGGGTGTAGGTGGAAACACCATATATTTT. Translating gives CASSSLGVGGNTIYF. The chain couples TRBV5-6 to TRBJ1-3; D gene uncertain. The CDR3 has 15 residues. V was pared by 3 bases and J by 3 bases, with 13 bases between. Germline V gives CDR1 SGHDT, CDR2 YYEEEE.